The rows below give T cell receptor beta chains drawn from one sample of a study of T cell repertoires in ileal Crohn's disease. The data were produced by immunoSEQ multiplex PCR, yet TCRdb's version contains in-frame clones alone and is incomplete. Of some 16,000 clones detected, roughly 83% appear once; the ten largest clones hold approximately 10%. The sequencing sample was made of ileal tissue. Receptors were obtained from an adult with Crohn's disease. CDR3s include the opening cysteine and the closing phenylalanine or tryptophan. The order of the fields is clone size, V gene, J gene, D gene, CDR3 DNA, CDR3 protein. A D gene is named only where the DNA matches it firmly. Clone size appears in some rows only: once, few, many, or a class for an expanded clone.

size: -
V: TRBV20-1
J: TRBJ2-7
D: -
DNA: TGCAGTGCTGGACATAACTACGAGCAGTACTTC
CDR3: CSAGHNYEQYF

size: -
V: TRBV6-6
J: TRBJ2-7
D: TRBD2
DNA: TGTGCCAGCGCGGGGGGCTACGAGCAGTACTTC
CDR3: CASAGGYEQYF

size: -
V: TRBV27
J: TRBJ1-1
D: TRBD1
DNA: TGTGCCAGCAGTGCGGACAGGGGGTACACTGAAGCTTTCTTT
CDR3: CASSADRGYTEAFF

size: -
V: TRBV19
J: TRBJ2-4
D: TRBD2
DNA: TGTGCCAGTAGTATACTAGCGGGAGGCAAAAACATTCAGTACTTC
CDR3: CASSILAGGKNIQYF

size: -
V: TRBV15
J: TRBJ2-3
D: TRBD2
DNA: TGTGCCACCAGCAGAGATTACCTATTGCGGGGGGAAACAGATACGCAGTATTTT
CDR3: CATSRDYLLRGETDTQYF

size: -
V: TRBV7-2
J: TRBJ2-7
D: -
DNA: TGTGCCAGCAGCTTAGCGGGGGACACCAAGTACTACGAGCAGTACTTC
CDR3: CASSLAGDTKYYEQYF

size: -
V: TRBV21-1
J: TRBJ2-6
D: -
DNA: TGTGCCAGCAGCAAAGCGCAAAGACGGAGCTCTGGGGCCAACGTCCTGACTTTC
CDR3: CASSKAQRRSSGANVLTF

size: -
V: TRBV11-1
J: TRBJ2-7
D: TRBD1
DNA: TGTGCCAGCAGCTTAGGTCCGGGACAGGGGGCGCACGAGCAGTACTTC
CDR3: CASSLGPGQGAHEQYF

size: -
V: TRBV29-1
J: TRBJ1-2
D: -
DNA: TGCAGCGTTGAAGGGCGGGGGATAGGGTATGGCTACACCTTC
CDR3: CSVEGRGIGYGYTF

size: -
V: TRBV6-5
J: TRBJ2-7
D: TRBD1
DNA: TGTGCCAGCAGTACCCGGACAGGGTTGAGGTACGAGCAGTACTTC
CDR3: CASSTRTGLRYEQYF

size: -
V: TRBV9
J: TRBJ2-7
D: TRBD1
DNA: TGTGCCAGCAGCCCCCGGCCAGGGGGAGAGCAGTACTTC
CDR3: CASSPRPGGEQYF

size: -
V: TRBV19
J: TRBJ1-3
D: TRBD1
DNA: TGTGCCAGTAGTATAGGACAGGGACGCTCTGGAAACACCATATATTTT
CDR3: CASSIGQGRSGNTIYF

size: -
V: TRBV10-3
J: TRBJ2-1
D: -
DNA: TGTGCCATCAGTGAGTTTGGGGGGGCTAGGGCGGGGTCCTACAATGAGCAGTTCTTC
CDR3: CAISEFGGARAGSYNEQFF

size: -
V: TRBV9
J: TRBJ1-5
D: TRBD1
DNA: TGTGCCAGCAGCAGGACAGGGGGAAGCAATCAGCCCCAGCATTTT
CDR3: CASSRTGGSNQPQHF

size: -
V: TRBV15
J: TRBJ1-5
D: TRBD1
DNA: TGTGCCACCAGCAGGACAGGGGGTTCAAATAGCAATCAGCCCCAGCATTTT
CDR3: CATSRTGGSNSNQPQHF

size: -
V: TRBV6-1
J: TRBJ2-5
D: -
DNA: TGTGCCAGCAGTGAAAGGAGGGAGACCCAGTACTTC
CDR3: CASSERRETQYF

size: -
V: TRBV7-4
J: TRBJ1-4
D: TRBD1
DNA: TGTGCCAGCAGCTTAGAGGGGGCGAATGAAAAACTGTTTTTT
CDR3: CASSLEGANEKLFF

size: -
V: TRBV7-2
J: TRBJ1-6
D: -
DNA: TGTGCCAGCAGGCCCCCTGGGGGGTTGGGTTCACCCCTCCACTTT
CDR3: CASRPPGGLGSPLHF

size: few
V: TRBV12-5
J: TRBJ2-6
D: TRBD1
DNA: TGTGCTAGTGGTTTGGTAGAGGGGGCAGGGGCCAACGTCCTGACTTTC
CDR3: CASGLVEGAGANVLTF

size: -
V: TRBV11-2
J: TRBJ1-2
D: -
DNA: TGTGCCAGCAGCTTCACCGCAGGGGACTATGGCTACACCTTC
CDR3: CASSFTAGDYGYTF

size: -
V: TRBV19
J: TRBJ2-4
D: TRBD1
DNA: TGTGCCAGTAGTGGACAGGGGGGATACAAAAACATTCAGTACTTC
CDR3: CASSGQGGYKNIQYF

size: -
V: TRBV5-5
J: TRBJ1-5
D: -
DNA: TGTGCCAGCAGCTTGTACGGGATCCCCAATCAGCCCCAGCATTTT
CDR3: CASSLYGIPNQPQHF

size: -
V: TRBV7-9
J: TRBJ1-2
D: TRBD1
DNA: TGTGCCAGCAGCTTAGACGAAGGGTACGGGACAGCAGCCAGATATGGCTACACCTTC
CDR3: CASSLDEGYGTAARYGYTF

size: -
V: TRBV2
J: TRBJ1-6
D: -
DNA: TGTGCCAGCAGTGAAGCGTGGGCGGAGGCAAATTCACCCCTCCACTTT
CDR3: CASSEAWAEANSPLHF

size: -
V: TRBV5-1
J: TRBJ2-3
D: -
DNA: TGCGCCAGCGACCCAGGGGGGCGAGATACGCAGTATTTT
CDR3: CASDPGGRDTQYF

size: once
V: TRBV5-4
J: TRBJ2-2
D: TRBD1
DNA: TGTGCCAGCAGGGACAGGGTCGCGAACACCGGGGAGCTGTTTTTT
CDR3: CASRDRVANTGELFF

size: -
V: TRBV9
J: TRBJ1-2
D: -
DNA: TGTGCCAGCGCCGAGGGTACGGGGAATGGCTACACCTTC
CDR3: CASAEGTGNGYTF

size: -
V: TRBV5-4
J: TRBJ1-2
D: TRBD1
DNA: TGTGCCAGCAGCTTGGTCAGGGGGCATGGCTACACCTTC
CDR3: CASSLVRGHGYTF

size: -
V: TRBV9
J: TRBJ1-3
D: -
DNA: TGTGCCAGCAGCGTAGCTCAGGGGCAAGGAAACACCATATATTTT
CDR3: CASSVAQGQGNTIYF

size: -
V: TRBV9
J: TRBJ2-7
D: TRBD1
DNA: TGTGCCAGCAGCGCGGGGACAGGGGTTTCGGCCTACGAGCAGTACTTC
CDR3: CASSAGTGVSAYEQYF

size: -
V: TRBV10-2
J: TRBJ1-4
D: -
DNA: TGCGCCAGCAGCATTTCAGGGCCAACTAATGAAAAACTGTTTTTT
CDR3: CASSISGPTNEKLFF

size: -
V: TRBV7-2
J: TRBJ2-5
D: -
DNA: TGTGCCAGCAGCTTAGATGCGGGGAGAGAGACCCAGTACTTC
CDR3: CASSLDAGRETQYF

size: -
V: TRBV5-1
J: TRBJ2-3
D: TRBD1
DNA: TGCGCCAGCAGCTACGGGACAGTGAACACAGATACGCAGTATTTT
CDR3: CASSYGTVNTDTQYF

size: -
V: TRBV11-2
J: TRBJ2-7
D: -
DNA: TGTGCCAGCGGCCGGGGCTACGAGCAGTACTTC
CDR3: CASGRGYEQYF

size: -
V: TRBV7-2
J: TRBJ1-2
D: -
DNA: TGTGCCAGCAGCTTAGCGCCGGGTGGGGGGGATGGCTACACCTTC
CDR3: CASSLAPGGGDGYTF

size: -
V: TRBV9
J: TRBJ2-2
D: TRBD1
DNA: TGTGCCAGCAGCGTAGAGGGGGCTTCTAACACCGGGGAGCTGTTTTTT
CDR3: CASSVEGASNTGELFF

size: -
V: TRBV7-8
J: TRBJ2-1
D: TRBD1
DNA: TGTGCCAGCAGCCAAAGACAGGGAAATGAGCAGTTCTTC
CDR3: CASSQRQGNEQFF

size: few
V: TRBV6-1
J: TRBJ1-5
D: -
DNA: TGTGCCAGCAGTGAATCCATACTTAGCAATCAGCCCCAGCATTTT
CDR3: CASSESILSNQPQHF

size: -
V: TRBV18
J: TRBJ2-7
D: -
DNA: TGTGCCAGCTCACCAGACAGTTTTGGCCACGAGCAGTACTTC
CDR3: CASSPDSFGHEQYF

size: -
V: TRBV5-4
J: TRBJ1-1
D: TRBD1
DNA: TGTGCCAGCAGCTTGGGAGTCGCGACAGGGCCGCCTGAAGCTTTCTTT
CDR3: CASSLGVATGPPEAFF

size: -
V: TRBV29-1
J: TRBJ1-1
D: TRBD1
DNA: TGCAGCTTCAAGGACAGGATTAACACTGAAGCTTTCTTT
CDR3: CSFKDRINTEAFF

size: -
V: TRBV5-1
J: TRBJ2-1
D: TRBD2
DNA: TGCGCCAGCAGCTTGGGGTGCGGGGGGTGCGATCCCTACAATGAGCAGTTCTTC
CDR3: CASSLGCGGCDPYNEQFF

size: -
V: TRBV5-5
J: TRBJ1-5
D: -
DNA: TGTGCCAGCAGCCGCCACAGGGAAGATCAGCCCCAGCATTTT
CDR3: CASSRHREDQPQHF

size: -
V: TRBV4-2
J: TRBJ1-2
D: -
DNA: TGTGCCAGCAGCCAAGAGGGGGCCAACTATGGCTACACCTTC
CDR3: CASSQEGANYGYTF

size: -
V: TRBV7-2
J: TRBJ1-4
D: TRBD1
DNA: TGTGCCAGCAGCGTCGGGACAGGGGCTAATGAAAAACTGTTTTTT
CDR3: CASSVGTGANEKLFF

size: -
V: TRBV14
J: TRBJ1-2
D: -
DNA: TGTGCCAGCAGCCAAGACAGGGGATCCCATGGCTACACCTTC
CDR3: CASSQDRGSHGYTF

size: few
V: TRBV7-8
J: TRBJ2-7
D: TRBD1
DNA: TGTGCCAGCAGCTTAGAAACAGGGGTAAGGGAGCAGTACTTC
CDR3: CASSLETGVREQYF

size: -
V: TRBV29-1
J: TRBJ1-1
D: TRBD1
DNA: TGCAGCGTTGGGACAGGGATGGAGGGAGCTTTCTTT
CDR3: CSVGTGMEGAFF

size: -
V: TRBV11-2
J: TRBJ2-5
D: TRBD2
DNA: TGTGCCAGCAGCTTCGGGGGGGGTTCGCAAGAGACCCAGTACTTC
CDR3: CASSFGGGSQETQYF

size: -
V: TRBV30
J: TRBJ1-5
D: -
DNA: TGTGCCTGGAGTCTAAGGGGGAATCAGCCCCAGCATTTT
CDR3: CAWSLRGNQPQHF

size: few
V: TRBV5-5
J: TRBJ2-2
D: -
DNA: TGTGCCAGCAGCCCGGTGAGCGGGGAGCTGTTTTTT
CDR3: CASSPVSGELFF

size: -
V: TRBV29-1
J: TRBJ1-1
D: TRBD1
DNA: TGCAGCGGGAAGGGGGCGAACACTGAAGCTTTCTTT
CDR3: CSGKGANTEAFF

size: -
V: TRBV7-6
J: TRBJ1-4
D: -
DNA: TGTGCCAGCAGACCCCCCGGAGAAGAAAAACTGTTTTTT
CDR3: CASRPPGEEKLFF